This T cell receptor beta chain derives from a study of CD8 T cells in ankylosing spondylitis. General study results and limits: Characteristic, it appeared, of ankylosing spondylitis blood was a TCR beta motif of roughly eight highly homologous variants. Reports say disease-linked clones showed up significantly more in matched ankylosing spondylitis synovial fluid. Reports of some motif variants in reactive arthritis synovial fluid and blood predate this one.

TCRdb redid the calling of the 5' RACE reads with MiXCR, one entry per CDR3 protein. In the table there are tens of thousands of distinct CDR3 sequences, approximately 9.9% of which are singletons. This clonotype was seen at least ten times. Its cognate antigen is unknown. The CDR3 is made up of 15 amino acids. V was clipped by 8 bases and J by 4 bases, with 19 bases between them. Sequencing input: blood, either unsorted or a sorted T cell fraction (not recorded which). The chain carries TRBV12-3 or TRBV12-4 and TRBJ2-3, with D possibly matching TRBD1 (6 bases). The TCR was taken from a male donor with ankylosing spondylitis or in good health (not recorded which). The CDR3: CASRPTGRGSDTQYF. The CDR3 DNA is TGTGCCAGCCGTCCGACAGGCCGGGGCTCAGATACGCAGTATTTT.